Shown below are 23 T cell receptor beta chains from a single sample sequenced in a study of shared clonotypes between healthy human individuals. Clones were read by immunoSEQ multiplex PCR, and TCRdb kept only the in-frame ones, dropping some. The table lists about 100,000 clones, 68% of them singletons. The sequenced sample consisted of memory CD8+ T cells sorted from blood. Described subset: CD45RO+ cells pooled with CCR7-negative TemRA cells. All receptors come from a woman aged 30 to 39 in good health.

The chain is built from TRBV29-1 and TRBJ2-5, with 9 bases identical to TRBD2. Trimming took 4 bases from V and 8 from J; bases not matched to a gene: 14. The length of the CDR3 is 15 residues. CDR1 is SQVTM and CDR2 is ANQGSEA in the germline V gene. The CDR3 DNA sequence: TGCAGCGTTGGAAGTATTGCGGGAGGGCCCCCCACCCAGTACTTC. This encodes CSVGSIAGGPPTQYF.

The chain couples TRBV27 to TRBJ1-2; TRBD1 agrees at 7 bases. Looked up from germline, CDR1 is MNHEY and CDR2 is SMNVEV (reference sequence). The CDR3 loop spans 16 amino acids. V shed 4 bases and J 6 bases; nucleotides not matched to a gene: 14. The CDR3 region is CASSSTTTGEVNGYTF. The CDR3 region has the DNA TGTGCCAGCAGTTCAACCACCACAGGGGAGGTGAATGGCTACACCTTC.

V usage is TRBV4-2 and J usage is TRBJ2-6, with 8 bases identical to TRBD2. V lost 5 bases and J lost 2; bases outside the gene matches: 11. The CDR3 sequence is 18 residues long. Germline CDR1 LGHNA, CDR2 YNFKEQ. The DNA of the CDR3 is TGTGCCAGCAGCTCGTTGGGGACTAGGGAAACTGGGGCCAACGTCCTGACTTTC. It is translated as CASSSLGTRETGANVLTF.

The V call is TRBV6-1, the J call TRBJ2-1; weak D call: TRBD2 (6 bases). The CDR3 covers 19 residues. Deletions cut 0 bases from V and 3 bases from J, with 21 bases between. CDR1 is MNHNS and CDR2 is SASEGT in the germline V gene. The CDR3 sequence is CASSEALLILGLYYNEQFF. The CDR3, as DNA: TGTGCCAGCAGTGAAGCGCTTCTGATCCTGGGACTCTACTACAATGAGCAGTTCTTC.

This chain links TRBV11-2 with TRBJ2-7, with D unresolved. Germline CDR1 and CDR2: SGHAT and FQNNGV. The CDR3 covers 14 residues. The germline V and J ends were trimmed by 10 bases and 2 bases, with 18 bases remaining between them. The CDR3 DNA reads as TGTGCCACCAGATCTACAGCCACAGCCTACGAGCAGTACTTC. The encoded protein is CATRSTATAYEQYF. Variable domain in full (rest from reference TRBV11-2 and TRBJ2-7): EAGVAQSPRYKIIEKRQSVAFWCNPISGHATLYWYQQILGQGPKLLIQFQNNGVVDDSQLPKDRFSAERLKGVDSTLKIQPAKLEDSAVYLCATRSTATAYEQYFGPGTRLTVT.

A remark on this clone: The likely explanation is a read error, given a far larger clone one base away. CDR3 in DNA: TGTGCCAGCAGTGAAACGGCGGGAGAGGGCGGGGAGCTGTTTTTT. Residues: CASSETAGEGGELFF. The chain has TRBV6-1 and TRBJ2-2; 7 bases are a match to TRBD2. Germline-derived CDR1 and CDR2 are MNHNS and SASEGT. The CDR3 covers 15 residues. V shed 2 bases, J shed 7 bases, and the junction held 7 bases outside the gene matches.

In DNA, the CDR3 is TGCAGTGCTCAAGGAACACCCCTCCACTTT. Residues: CSAQGTPLHF. The gene calls are TRBV20-1 and TRBJ1-6, with D unresolved. The CDR3 runs to 10 residues. V was cut by 5 bases and J by 11 bases, with 7 bases left in between. The germline V gene has CDR1 DFQATT and CDR2 SNEGSKA (reference sequence).

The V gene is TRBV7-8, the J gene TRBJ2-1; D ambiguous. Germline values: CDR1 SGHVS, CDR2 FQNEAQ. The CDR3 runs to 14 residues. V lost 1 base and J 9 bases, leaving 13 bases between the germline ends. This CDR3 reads CASSLVPESGEQFF. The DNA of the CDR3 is TGTGCCAGCAGCTTAGTTCCCGAATCGGGTGAGCAGTTCTTC.

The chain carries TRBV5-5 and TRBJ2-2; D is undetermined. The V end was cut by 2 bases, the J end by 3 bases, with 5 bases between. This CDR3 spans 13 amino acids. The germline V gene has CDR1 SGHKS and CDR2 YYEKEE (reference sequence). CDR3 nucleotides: TGTGCCAGCAGCTTTGGGTACACCGGGGAGCTGTTTTTT. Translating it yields CASSFGYTGELFF.

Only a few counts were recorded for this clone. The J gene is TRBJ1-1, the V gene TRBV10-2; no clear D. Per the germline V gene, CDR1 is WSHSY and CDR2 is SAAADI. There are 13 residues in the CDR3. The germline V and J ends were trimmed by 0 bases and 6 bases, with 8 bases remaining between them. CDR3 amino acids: CASSESGPSEAFF. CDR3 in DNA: TGCGCCAGCAGTGAGTCGGGTCCATCTGAAGCTTTCTTT.

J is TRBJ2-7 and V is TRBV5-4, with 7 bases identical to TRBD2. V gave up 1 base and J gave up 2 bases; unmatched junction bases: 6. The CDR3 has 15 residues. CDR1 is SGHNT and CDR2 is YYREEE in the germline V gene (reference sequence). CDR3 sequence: CASSLFSGYPYEQYF. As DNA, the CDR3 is TGTGCCAGCAGCTTGTTTAGCGGGTACCCCTACGAGCAGTACTTC.

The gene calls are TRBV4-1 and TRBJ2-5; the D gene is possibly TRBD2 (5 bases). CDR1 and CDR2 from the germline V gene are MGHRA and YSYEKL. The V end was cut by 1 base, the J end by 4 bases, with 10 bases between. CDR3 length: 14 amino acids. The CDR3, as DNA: TGCGCCAGCAGCCAAGCCGTTGCGGGAGAGACCCAGTACTTC. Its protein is CASSQAVAGETQYF.

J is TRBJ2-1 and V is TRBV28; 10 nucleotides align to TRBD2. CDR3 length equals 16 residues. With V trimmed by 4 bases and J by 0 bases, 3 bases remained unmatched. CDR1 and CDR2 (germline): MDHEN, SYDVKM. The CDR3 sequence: CASSWSSGGSYNEQFF. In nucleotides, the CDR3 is TGTGCCAGCAGTTGGTCTAGCGGGGGCTCCTACAATGAGCAGTTCTTC.

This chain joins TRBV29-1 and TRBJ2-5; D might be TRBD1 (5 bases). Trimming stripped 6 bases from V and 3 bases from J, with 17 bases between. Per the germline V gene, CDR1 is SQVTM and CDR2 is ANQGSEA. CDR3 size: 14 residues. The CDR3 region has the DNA TGCAGCGTCAACCCTCTCCGACAGAAAGAGACCCAGTACTTC. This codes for CSVNPLRQKETQYF.

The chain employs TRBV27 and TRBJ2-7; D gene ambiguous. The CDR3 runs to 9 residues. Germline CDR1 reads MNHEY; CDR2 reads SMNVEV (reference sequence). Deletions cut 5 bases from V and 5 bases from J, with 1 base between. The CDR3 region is CASSHEQYF. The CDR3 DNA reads TGTGCCAGCAGTCACGAGCAGTACTTC.

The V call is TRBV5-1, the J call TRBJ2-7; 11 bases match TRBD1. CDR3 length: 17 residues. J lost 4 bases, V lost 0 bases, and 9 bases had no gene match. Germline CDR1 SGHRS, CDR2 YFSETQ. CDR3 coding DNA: TGCGCCAGCAGCTTGGGAGGACAGGGGGCACCGGAGTACGAGCAGTACTTC. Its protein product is CASSLGGQGAPEYEQYF.

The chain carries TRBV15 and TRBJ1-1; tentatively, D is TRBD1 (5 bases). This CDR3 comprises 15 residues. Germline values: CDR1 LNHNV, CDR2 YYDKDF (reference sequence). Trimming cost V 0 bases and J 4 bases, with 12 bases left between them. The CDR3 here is CATSRDREGSTEAFF. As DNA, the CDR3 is TGTGCCACCAGCAGAGATAGGGAGGGGAGCACTGAAGCTTTCTTT.

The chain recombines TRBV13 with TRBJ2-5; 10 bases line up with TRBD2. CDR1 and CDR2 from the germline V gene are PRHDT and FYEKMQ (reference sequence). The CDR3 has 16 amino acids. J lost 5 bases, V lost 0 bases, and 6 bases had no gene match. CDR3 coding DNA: TGTGCCAGCAGCTTAGGCCTGGTAGCGGGAGGCGAGACCCAGTACTTC. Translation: CASSLGLVAGGETQYF.

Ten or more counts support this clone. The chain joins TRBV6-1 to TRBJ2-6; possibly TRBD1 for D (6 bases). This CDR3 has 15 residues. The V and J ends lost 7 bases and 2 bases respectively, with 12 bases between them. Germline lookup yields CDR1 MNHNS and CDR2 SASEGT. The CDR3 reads CASKRQATGANVLTF. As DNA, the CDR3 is TGTGCCAGCAAGCGACAGGCTACTGGGGCCAACGTCCTGACTTTC.

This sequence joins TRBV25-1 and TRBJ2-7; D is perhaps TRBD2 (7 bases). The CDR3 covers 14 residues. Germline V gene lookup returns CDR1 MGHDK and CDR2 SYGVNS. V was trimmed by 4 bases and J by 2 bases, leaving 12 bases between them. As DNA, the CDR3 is TGTGCCAGCAGTGGTGGGAGGGGGGCCTACGAGCAGTACTTC. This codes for CASSGGRGAYEQYF.

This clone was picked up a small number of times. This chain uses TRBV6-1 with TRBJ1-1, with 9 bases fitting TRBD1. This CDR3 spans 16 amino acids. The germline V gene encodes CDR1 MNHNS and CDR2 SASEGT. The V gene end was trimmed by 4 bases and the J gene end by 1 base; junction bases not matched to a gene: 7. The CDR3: CASSGSLGQGNTEAFF. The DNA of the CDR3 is TGTGCCAGCAGTGGTTCCCTGGGACAGGGGAACACTGAAGCTTTCTTT.

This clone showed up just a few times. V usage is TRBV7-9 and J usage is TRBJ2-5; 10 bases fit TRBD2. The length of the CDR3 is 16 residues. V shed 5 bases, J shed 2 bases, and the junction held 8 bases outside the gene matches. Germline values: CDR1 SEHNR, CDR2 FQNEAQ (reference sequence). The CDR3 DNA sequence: TGTGCCAGCAGCAGATCACTAGCGGGATTACAAGAGACCCAGTACTTC. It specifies CASSRSLAGLQETQYF.

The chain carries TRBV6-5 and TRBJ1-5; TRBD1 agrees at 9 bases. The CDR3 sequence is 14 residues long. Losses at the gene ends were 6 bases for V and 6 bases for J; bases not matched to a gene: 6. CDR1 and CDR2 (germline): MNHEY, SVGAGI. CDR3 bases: TGTGCCAGCAGGGGACAGGGAAGGGGTCAGCCCCAGCATTTT. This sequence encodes CASRGQGRGQPQHF.